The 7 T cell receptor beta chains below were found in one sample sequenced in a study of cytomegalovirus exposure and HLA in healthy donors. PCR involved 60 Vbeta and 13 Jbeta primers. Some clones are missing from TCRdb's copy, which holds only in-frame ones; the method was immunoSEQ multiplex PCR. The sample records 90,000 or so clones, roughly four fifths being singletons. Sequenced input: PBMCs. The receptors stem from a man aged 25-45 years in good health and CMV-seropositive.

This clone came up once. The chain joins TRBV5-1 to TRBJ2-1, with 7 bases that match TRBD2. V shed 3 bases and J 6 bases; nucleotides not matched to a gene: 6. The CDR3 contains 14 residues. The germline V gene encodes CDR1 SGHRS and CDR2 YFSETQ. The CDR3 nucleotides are TGCGCCAGCAGCTCCGGACTAGTGGGCAATGAGCAGTTCTTC. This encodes CASSSGLVGNEQFF.

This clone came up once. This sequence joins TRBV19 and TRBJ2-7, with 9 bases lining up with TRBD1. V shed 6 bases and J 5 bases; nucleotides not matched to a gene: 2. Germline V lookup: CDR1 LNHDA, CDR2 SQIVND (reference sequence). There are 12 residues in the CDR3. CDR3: CASSGTGNEQYF. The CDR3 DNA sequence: TGTGCCAGTAGCGGGACAGGGAACGAGCAGTACTTC.

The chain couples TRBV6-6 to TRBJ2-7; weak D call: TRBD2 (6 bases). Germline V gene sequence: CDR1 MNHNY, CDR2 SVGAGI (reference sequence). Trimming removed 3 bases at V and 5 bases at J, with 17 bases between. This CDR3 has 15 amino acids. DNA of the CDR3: TGTGCCAGCAGTTATAGGAGGGAGCCCCCCCACGAGCAGTACTTC. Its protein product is CASSYRREPPHEQYF.

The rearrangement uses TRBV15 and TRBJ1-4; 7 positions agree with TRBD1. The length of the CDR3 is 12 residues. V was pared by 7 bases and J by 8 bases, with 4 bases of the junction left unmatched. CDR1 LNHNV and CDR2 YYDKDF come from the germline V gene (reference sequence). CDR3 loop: CATTRGGEKLFF. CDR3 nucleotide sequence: TGTGCCACCACCAGGGGGGGGGAAAAACTGTTTTTT.

The CDR3 sequence: CASSLTGTAVTEAFF. CDR3 nucleotides: TGCGCCAGCAGTTTAACAGGGACCGCGGTCACTGAAGCTTTCTTT. This sequence joins TRBV10-2 and TRBJ1-1; TRBD1 might be the D (6 bases). CDR1 is WSHSY, CDR2 SAAADI, per germline. Trimming pared 5 bases from V and 4 bases from J, leaving 17 bases between. The CDR3 has 15 amino acids.

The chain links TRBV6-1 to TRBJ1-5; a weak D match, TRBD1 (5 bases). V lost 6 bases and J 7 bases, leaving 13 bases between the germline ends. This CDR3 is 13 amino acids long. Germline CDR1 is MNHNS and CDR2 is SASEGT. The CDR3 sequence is CASRTDLSQPQHF. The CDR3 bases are TGTGCCAGCAGGACAGATCTCTCGCAGCCCCAGCATTTT.

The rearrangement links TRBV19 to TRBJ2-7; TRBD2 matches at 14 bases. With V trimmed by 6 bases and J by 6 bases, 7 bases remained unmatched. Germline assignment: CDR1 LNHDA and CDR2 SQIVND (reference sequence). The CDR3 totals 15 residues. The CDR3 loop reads CASSIGLAGGSEQYF. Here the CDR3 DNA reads TGTGCCAGTAGCATTGGACTAGCGGGAGGATCCGAGCAGTACTTC.